Below, 24 T cell receptor beta chains from the same sample are listed, as sequenced in a study of T cells expressing NK-cell markers (dated by TCRdb to 2020 to 2021). Library preparation employed 5' RACE. TCRdb names Illumina HiSeq 2000 as the instrument used. TCRdb reprocessed the reads into one record per CDR3 protein sequence, lacking DNA. The sample's clone listing holds 150,000 or so distinct CDR3 sequences. Approximately 35% of the sample belongs to the ten largest clones. Sequences were obtained from blood T cells: a sorted CD56 or NKG2C T cell subset, CD4+ or CD8+ T cells, or bulk PBMC T cells (not recorded which). The source of these receptors is a woman aged 45-65 years in good health. Donor details come from another sample of the same person, matched by shared clones.

This chain links TRBV12-5 with TRBJ2-1. CDR3 length: 15 amino acids. CDR1 LGHNT and CDR2 FRNRAP come from the germline V gene. CDR3 protein: CASGLSSGSYNEQFF.

This chain uses TRBV27 with TRBJ2-7. The CDR3 runs to 11 residues. From germline, CDR1 is MNHEY and CDR2 SMNVEV (reference sequence). CDR3 residues: CASRNAYEQYF.

The rearrangement links TRBV5-1 to TRBJ2-7. CDR1 is SGHRS and CDR2 is YFSETQ in the germline V gene. The CDR3 loop spans 15 amino acids. The CDR3 reads CASSLGNRGLYEQYF.

This rearrangement joins TRBV7-3 to TRBJ2-5. The germline V gene has CDR1 SGHTA and CDR2 FQGTGA. This CDR3 is 13 amino acids long. The CDR3 region is CASSLSGKETQYF.

This chain connects TRBV20-1 to TRBJ1-2. Germline CDR1 is DFQATT and CDR2 is SNEGSKA (reference sequence). CDR3 length equals 12 residues. The CDR3: CSATYRGYGYTF.

This rearrangement joins TRBV10-3 to TRBJ1-1; the TCRdb call, TRBD1, lacks DNA for checking. The CDR3 covers 16 residues. The germline gives CDR1 ENHRY, CDR2 SYGVKD. The CDR3 loop reads CAISERGLGSGTEAFF.

The rearrangement uses TRBV29-1 and TRBJ2-1. The CDR3 has 14 residues. Per germline, CDR1 SQVTM and CDR2 ANQGSEA. This CDR3 is CSVESLANLNEQFF.

The CDR3 spells CASSTGLYLNEQFF. The V and J genes are TRBV5-1 and TRBJ2-1; TCRdb designates TRBD2, a call that cannot be tested without DNA. The CDR3 sequence is 14 residues long. Looked up from germline, CDR1 is SGHRS and CDR2 is YFSETQ.

V and J are TRBV4-1 and TRBJ2-7. This CDR3 comprises 15 residues. The germline gives CDR1 MGHRA, CDR2 YSYEKL. The CDR3 reads CASSQGSTSFYEQYF.

This rearrangement joins TRBV19 to TRBJ1-1; there is no DNA to check the TCRdb D call of TRBD1. The germline gives CDR1 LNHDA, CDR2 SQIVND (reference sequence). The CDR3 runs 17 residues. The CDR3 protein is CASIHTPGRTMNTEAFF. The full variable domain, rest sourced from reference TRBV19 and TRBJ1-1, is DGGITQSPKYLFRKEGQNVTLSCEQNLNHDAMYWYRQDPGQGLRLIYYSQIVNDFQKGDIAEGYSVSREKKESFPLTVTSAQKNPTAFYLCASIHTPGRTMNTEAFFGQGTRLTVV.

The J gene is TRBJ2-2, the V gene TRBV12-3 or TRBV12-4; absent DNA, TCRdb's TRBD1 call cannot be checked. This CDR3 region has 15 residues. The CDR3 spells CASRPVTGGTGELFF.

The J gene is TRBJ2-7, the V gene TRBV2; TCRdb gives TRBD1 as the D gene, but with no DNA this cannot be confirmed. CDR1 is SNHLY and CDR2 is FYNNEI in the germline V gene. The CDR3 runs 15 residues. The CDR3 is CASRDSSRPTYEQYF.

This chain uses TRBV29-1 with TRBJ2-5. The CDR3 sequence is 15 residues long. Germline V CDR1 and CDR2: SQVTM, ANQGSEA. CDR3 region: CSVESGRGMEETQYF.

This chain connects TRBV5-1 to TRBJ2-3. CDR3 size: 14 residues. The germline V gene encodes CDR1 SGHRS and CDR2 YFSETQ. CDR3 loop: CASSLVVVTDTQYF.

The chain employs TRBV2 and TRBJ2-2. CDR1 and CDR2 from the germline V gene are SNHLY and FYNNEI. This CDR3 comprises 14 residues. The chain's CDR3 is CASSASLDTGELFF. Full variable domain (rest looked up from reference TRBV2 and TRBJ2-2): EPEVTQTPSHQVTQMGQEVILRCVPISNHLYFYWYRQILGQKVEFLVSFYNNEISEKSEIFDDQFSVERPDGSNFTLKIRSTKLEDSAMYFCASSASLDTGELFFGEGSRLTVL.

The chain employs TRBV6-1 and TRBJ2-7; TCRdb indicates TRBD2, and absent DNA this call remains unverified. There are 16 residues in the CDR3. The germline CDR1 and CDR2 sequences are MNHNS and SASEGT. The CDR3 loop reads CASSEGTSGMAYEQYF.

This chain uses TRBV12-3 or TRBV12-4 with TRBJ2-1. The CDR3 has 13 residues. CDR3 region: CASLQLGNNEQFF.

The V call is TRBV27, the J call TRBJ2-5; TCRdb reports TRBD1, a call that lacks DNA to check it against. The length of the CDR3 is 16 residues. Looked up from germline, CDR1 is MNHEY and CDR2 is SMNVEV (reference sequence). The CDR3 loop is CASSPQRGELQETQYF.

CDR3 protein: CAWKYRALEPQYF. The V call is TRBV30, the J call TRBJ2-5; TCRdb selects TRBD2, and the lack of DNA leaves this call unchecked. The CDR3 is 13 residues long. Germline CDR1 GTSNPN, CDR2 SVGIG (reference sequence).

This chain connects TRBV27 to TRBJ2-2; TCRdb's D call of TRBD2 is untestable without DNA. The CDR3 has 11 amino acids. Germline CDR1 reads MNHEY; CDR2 reads SMNVEV (reference sequence). The CDR3 sequence: CASTSGGELFF.

The V gene is TRBV20-1, the J gene TRBJ2-5; TCRdb's assignment of TRBD1 cannot be checked, as there is no DNA. Germline V gene data show CDR1 as DFQATT and CDR2 as SNEGSKA (reference sequence). The CDR3 is made up of 17 amino acids. The chain's CDR3 is CSARDAIQGRLGETQYF.

The V gene is TRBV6-2 or TRBV6-3, the J gene TRBJ2-1; TCRdb reports TRBD2, a call that lacks DNA to check it against. This CDR3 has 15 residues. Germline CDR1 and CDR2: MNHEY and SVGEGT. This CDR3 is CASSYKLADYNEQFF.

This CDR3 reads CASSGTGGEHTEAFF. This chain links TRBV7-9 with TRBJ1-1. The CDR3 length is 15 residues. CDR1 is SEHNR and CDR2 is FQNEAQ in the germline V gene (reference sequence).

The J gene is TRBJ1-5, the V gene TRBV12-3 or TRBV12-4; lacking DNA, the TRBD1 call made by TCRdb goes unchecked. This CDR3 contains 16 residues. CDR3 sequence reads: CASSLPGDRSNQPQHF.